The source of this T cell receptor beta chain is a study of cytomegalovirus exposure and HLA in healthy donors. This CDR3 contains 15 residues. Germline V CDR1 and CDR2: MGHRA, YSYEKL. Trimming took off 0 bases at V and 4 bases at J, with 12 bases between the two ends. Turning to this clone: Antigen unknown.

The table came from immunoSEQ multiplex PCR; TCRdb's copy has only in-frame clones and leaves some out. The data hold a few hundred thousand clones, with less than 90% observed a single time. Study results and caveats: Subsequent analysis of the approximately 110 validation repertoires found a tendency for first-cohort TCR clusters to co-occur.

While the first cohort had fewer than 850 subjects, the donors belonged to the separate validation cohort of over a hundred subjects. The specimen was PBMCs. The chain combines TRBV4-1 with TRBJ1-1; possible D gene TRBD1, 5 bases. The clonotype originates from a man aged 18 to 30 in good health and CMV-seropositive. The CDR3 coding sequence is TGCGCCAGCAGCCAAGAGGGAGGGGTCGGCACTGAAGCTTTCTTT. Amino acids: CASSQEGGVGTEAFF.